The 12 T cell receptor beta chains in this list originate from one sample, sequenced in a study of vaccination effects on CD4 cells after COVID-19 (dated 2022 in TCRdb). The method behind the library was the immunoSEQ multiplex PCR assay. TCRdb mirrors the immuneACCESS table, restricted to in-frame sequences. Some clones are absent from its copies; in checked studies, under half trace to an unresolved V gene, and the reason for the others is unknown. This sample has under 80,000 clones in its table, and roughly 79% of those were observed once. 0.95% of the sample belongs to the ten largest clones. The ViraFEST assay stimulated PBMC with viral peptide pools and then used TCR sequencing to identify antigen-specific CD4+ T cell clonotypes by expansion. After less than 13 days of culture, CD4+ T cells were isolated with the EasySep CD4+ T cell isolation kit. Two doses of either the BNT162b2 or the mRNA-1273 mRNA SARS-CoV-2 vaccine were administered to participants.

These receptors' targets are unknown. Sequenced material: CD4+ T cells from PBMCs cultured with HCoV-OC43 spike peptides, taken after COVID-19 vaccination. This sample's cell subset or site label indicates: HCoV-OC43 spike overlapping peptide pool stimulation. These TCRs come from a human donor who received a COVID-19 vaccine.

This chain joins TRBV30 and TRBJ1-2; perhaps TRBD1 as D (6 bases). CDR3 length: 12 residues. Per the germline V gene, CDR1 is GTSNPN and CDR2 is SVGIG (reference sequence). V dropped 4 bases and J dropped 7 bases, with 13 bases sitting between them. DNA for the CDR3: TGTGCCTGGAAGACAGGATTTTCTGGCTACACCTTC. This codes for CAWKTGFSGYTF.

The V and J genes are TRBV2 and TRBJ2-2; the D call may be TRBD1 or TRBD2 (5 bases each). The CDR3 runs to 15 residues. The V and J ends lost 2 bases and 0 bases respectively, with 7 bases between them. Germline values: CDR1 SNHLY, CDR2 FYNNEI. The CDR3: CASSERGPNTGELFF. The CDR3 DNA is TGTGCCAGCAGTGAAAGGGGACCGAACACCGGGGAGCTGTTTTTT.

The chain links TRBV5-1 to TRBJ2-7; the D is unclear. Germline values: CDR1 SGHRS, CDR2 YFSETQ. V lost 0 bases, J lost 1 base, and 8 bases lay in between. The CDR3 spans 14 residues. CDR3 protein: CASSLAGPSYEQYV. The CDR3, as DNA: TGCGCCAGCAGCTTGGCCGGACCGTCCTACGAGCAGTACGTC.

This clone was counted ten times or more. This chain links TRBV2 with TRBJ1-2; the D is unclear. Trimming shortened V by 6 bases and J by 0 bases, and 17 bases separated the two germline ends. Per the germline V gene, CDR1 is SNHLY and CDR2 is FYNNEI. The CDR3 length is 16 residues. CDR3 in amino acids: CASSARPGSPNYGYTF. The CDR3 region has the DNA TGTGCCAGCAGCGCAAGACCCGGATCCCCTAACTATGGCTACACCTTC. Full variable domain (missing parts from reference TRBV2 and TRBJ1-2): EPEVTQTPSHQVTQMGQEVILRCVPISNHLYFYWYRQILGQKVEFLVSFYNNEISEKSEIFDDQFSVERPDGSNFTLKIRSTKLEDSAMYFCASSARPGSPNYGYTFGSGTRLTVV.

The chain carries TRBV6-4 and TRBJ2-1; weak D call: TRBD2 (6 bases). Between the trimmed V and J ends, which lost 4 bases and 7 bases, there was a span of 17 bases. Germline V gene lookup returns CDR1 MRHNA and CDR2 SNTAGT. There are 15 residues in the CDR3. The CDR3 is CASSVSGSGGNEQFF. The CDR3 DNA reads TGTGCCAGCAGTGTAAGCGGGTCCGGTGGGAATGAGCAGTTCTTC.

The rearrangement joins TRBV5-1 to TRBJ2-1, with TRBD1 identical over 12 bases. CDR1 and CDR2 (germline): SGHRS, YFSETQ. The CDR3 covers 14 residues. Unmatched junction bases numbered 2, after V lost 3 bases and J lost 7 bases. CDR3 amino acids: CASSSGQGANEQFF. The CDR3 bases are TGCGCCAGCAGCTCGGGACAGGGGGCGAATGAGCAGTTCTTC.

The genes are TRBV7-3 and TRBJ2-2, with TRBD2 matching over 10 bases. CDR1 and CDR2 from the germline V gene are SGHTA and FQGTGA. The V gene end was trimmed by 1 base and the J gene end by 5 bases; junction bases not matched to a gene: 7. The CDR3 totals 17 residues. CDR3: CASSLNPLAGNTGELFF. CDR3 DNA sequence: TGTGCCAGCAGCTTAAACCCACTAGCGGGGAATACCGGGGAGCTGTTTTTT.

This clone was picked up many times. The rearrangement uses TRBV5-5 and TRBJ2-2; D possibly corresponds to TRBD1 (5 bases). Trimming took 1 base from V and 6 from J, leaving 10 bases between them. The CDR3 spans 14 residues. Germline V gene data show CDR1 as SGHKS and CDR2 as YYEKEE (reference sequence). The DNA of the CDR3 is TGTGCCAGCAGCTTGTCAGGGTACGCCGGGGAGCTGTTTTTT. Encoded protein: CASSLSGYAGELFF.

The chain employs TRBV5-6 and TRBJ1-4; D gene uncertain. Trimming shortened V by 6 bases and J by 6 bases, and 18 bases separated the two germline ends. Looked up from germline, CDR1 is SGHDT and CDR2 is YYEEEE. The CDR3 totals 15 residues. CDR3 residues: CASTRRGFGHEKLFF. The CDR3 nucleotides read TGTGCCAGCACCCGCCGGGGATTTGGGCATGAAAAACTGTTTTTT. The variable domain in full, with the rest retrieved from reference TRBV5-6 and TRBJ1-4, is DAGVTQSPTHLIKTRGQQVTLRCSPKSGHDTVSWYQQALGQGPQFIFQYYEEEERQRGNFPDRFSGHQFPNYSSELNVNALLLGDSALYLCASTRRGFGHEKLFFGSGTQLSVL.

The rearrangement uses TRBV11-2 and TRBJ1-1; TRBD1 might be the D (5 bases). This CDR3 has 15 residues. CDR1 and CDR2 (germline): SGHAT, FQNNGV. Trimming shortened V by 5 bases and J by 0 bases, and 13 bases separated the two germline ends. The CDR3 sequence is CASSQGGSVNTEAFF. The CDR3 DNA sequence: TGTGCCAGCAGCCAGGGCGGTTCCGTGAACACTGAAGCTTTCTTT. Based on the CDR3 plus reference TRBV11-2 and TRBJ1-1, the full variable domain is EAGVAQSPRYKIIEKRQSVAFWCNPISGHATLYWYQQILGQGPKLLIQFQNNGVVDDSQLPKDRFSAERLKGVDSTLKIQPAKLEDSAVYLCASSQGGSVNTEAFFGQGTRLTVV.

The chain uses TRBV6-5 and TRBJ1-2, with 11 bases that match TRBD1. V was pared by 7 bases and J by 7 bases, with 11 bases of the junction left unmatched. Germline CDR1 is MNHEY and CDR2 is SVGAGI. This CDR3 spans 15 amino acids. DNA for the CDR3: TGTGCCAGCACTAGATCCGGACAGGGGGCGACTGGCTACACCTTC. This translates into CASTRSGQGATGYTF.

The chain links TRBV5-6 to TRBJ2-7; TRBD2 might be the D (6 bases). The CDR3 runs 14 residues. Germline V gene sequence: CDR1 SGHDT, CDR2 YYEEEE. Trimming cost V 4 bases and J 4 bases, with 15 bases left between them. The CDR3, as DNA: TGTGCCAGCAGCCGATCGATTCTAGCGTACGAGCAGTACGTC. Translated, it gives CASSRSILAYEQYV.